This T cell receptor beta chain is from a study of blood T cell repertoires in COVID-19. CDR3 size: 17 residues. With V trimmed by 0 bases and J by 5 bases, 7 bases remained unmatched. Germline-derived CDR1 and CDR2 are MNHEY and SVGEGT. Profiled with immunoSEQ multiplex PCR; TCRdb holds only in-frame clones, not every one. The sample lists 200,000 to 300,000 clones, about four fifths occurring once. The rearrangement joins TRBV6-2 or TRBV6-3 to TRBJ1-6; 7 bases agree with TRBD1. The receptor's source is a woman of 80 years or more with acute or convalescent COVID-19. Material for sequencing was peripheral blood. The CDR3 sequence is CASSYSAPGTDNSPLHF. DNA for the CDR3: TGTGCCAGCAGTTACTCTGCTCCCGGGACAGATAATTCACCCCTCCACTTT.